This is a list of T cell receptor beta chains from one sample in a study of response to subunit inactivated influenza vaccine. One entry per CDR3 protein, called by TCRdb with MiXCR from the RT-PCR reads. The sample comprises 710,000 or so distinct CDR3 sequences, approximately 14% of which are singletons, and around a tenth rests with the top ten. The material sequenced was PBMCs from blood, taken about 13 days after vaccination. These receptors all come from a middle-aged man who received an inactivated influenza vaccine. Each CDR3 is given without its conserved first and last residue. A D gene is named only where the DNA matches it firmly. Clone size is given for some rows only: seen once, a few or many times, or a class if the clone is expanded.

TRBJ1-2	-	-	TRBV4-1	ASRADSNYGYT
TRBJ1-3	few	TRBD1	TRBV24-1	ATSDDRASGNTIY
TRBJ2-2	few	TRBD1	TRBV24-1	ATSDLRTGDHGELF
TRBJ2-5	few	TRBD2	TRBV29-1	SVGLAGQQETQY
TRBJ2-1	few	TRBD2	TRBV20-1	SAPDSGRVYNEQF
TRBJ2-7	-	-	TRBV20-1	SARDGRGRISYEQY
TRBJ2-1	many	TRBD2	TRBV4-3	ASSQDWGTSGYNEQF
TRBJ2-7	-	TRBD1	TRBV7-8	ASSFDRESTSYEQY
TRBJ2-7	-	-	TRBV20-1	SARDGLRVFYEQY
TRBJ2-5	-	-	TRBV24-1	ATGDRAQETQY
TRBJ2-1	few	-	TRBV3-1	ASSPVARLLF
TRBJ2-1	-	TRBD2	TRBV7-2	ASSDSPGLATEQF
TRBJ1-1	-	-	TRBV5-1	ASKTDGYTEAF
TRBJ2-1	many	-	TRBV20-1	SADQDNEQF
TRBJ1-1	-	-	TRBV20-1	SAKQGLIEAF
TRBJ2-1	-	TRBD2	TRBV15	ATSTWGLASGSSYNEQF
TRBJ2-3	many	-	TRBV7-9	ASSSYVYYTDTQY
TRBJ2-7	few	TRBD1	TRBV29-1	SAAGTGDRSSYEQY
TRBJ1-2	few	TRBD1	TRBV4-3	ASSQDQAGGFGGYT
TRBJ1-1	-	TRBD1	TRBV30	AWSVRGLTEAF
TRBJ2-1	many	TRBD1	TRBV7-9	ASSSSGQGKTNEQF
TRBJ1-3	-	-	TRBV7-2	ASSLEFLSSGNTIY
TRBJ2-2	many	-	TRBV5-1	ASSNTGELF